This TCR beta chain was recorded in a study of identical twins (dated by TCRdb to the mid-2010s). Regarding the study in general: To test whether fetal clonotypes persist, this study deep-sequenced TCR alpha and beta repertoires from monozygotic twins, from unrelated adults of various ages, and from cord blood. Replicate twin experiments were performed at different times using different library preparation protocols to rule out contamination.

Every donor was a healthy Caucasian. Three pairs of female monozygotic twins, all aged roughly 18 to 30 years, were included in the twin cohort. CD4+ and CD8+ T cell populations were isolated with positive isolation kits from Invitrogen. Broader findings and caveats from the paper: Because the same donors could not be followed over many years, the conclusions depended on cross-sectional statistical analysis. Recombination models systematically underestimated out-of-frame TCR alpha sharing in monozygotic twins but agreed with sharing between unrelated individuals. Compared with coincidental sharing between unrelated individuals, an excess of low generation-probability sequences was observed among out-of-frame TCR alpha sequences shared between twins. The excess sharing between twins in beta out-of-frame sequences was weaker because fewer shared sequences reduced the signal-to-noise ratio. Invariant T cells such as MAIT and iNKT could partly confound zero-insertion analyses, although diverse VJ usage argued against such confounding for most clonotypes. Abundant cord blood beta clonotypes had fewer insertions, young adult naive repertoires showed a similar but weaker trend, and memory repertoires showed no such trend.

Trimmed from V: 5 bases; trimmed from J: 0 bases; junction bases lacking a gene match: 4. Taken from the germline V gene, the CDR1 and CDR2 loops are SGHRS and YFSETQ. Its CDR3 holds 14 amino acids, cysteine through phenylalanine. Just the 42-base CDR3 DNA is kept, in frame starting at base 1. This clonotype was seen only a few times. Its antigen is not yet known. No much larger clonotype is one base removed from it; base qualities were not supplied. Receptor libraries were prepared by 5' RACE. Sequencing was performed on an Illumina HiSeq 2000. Template switching added a universal primer binding site, and the final cDNA carried a unique molecular identifier that allowed TCR cDNA molecules to be counted accurately. Specific primers in the conserved constant-segment region were used to synthesize first-strand cDNA for TCR alpha and beta chains. To control for contamination, every cDNA library was double barcoded, receiving both a SMART-Mk sample barcode and Illumina barcodes. Two successive PCR steps introduced TruSeq adapter sequences along with Illumina sample barcodes. TCR alpha and beta cDNA libraries were sequenced on the Illumina HiSeq platform with custom primers. In the original analysis: Raw reads were processed with MiGEC to extract unique molecular identifiers, and MiXCR was used to determine CDR3 positions. For each individual, recombination models were inferred using an EM algorithm with the repgenHMM and IGoR tools. The tcR package in R was used for shared clonotype analysis, with sharing normalized by the product of cloneset sizes. To study raw recombination free of thymic and clonal selection effects, out-of-frame nonproductive sequences were analyzed. TCRdb trimmed public reads at Q25 via fastp, called clones via MiXCR and kept in-frame beta chains. Identical CDR3 protein sequences are pooled into one entry, listed with their most common genes and DNA. These V and J calls are TCRdb output, not the study's own analysis. This sample lists roughly 230,000 distinct CDR3 sequences; approximately 8.6% were detected once. The ten largest clones add up to less than 4% of the sample.

The sample was also reused in another study, on yellow fever vaccine responses in identical twins. Drawing on the second study: According to the authors, the vaccine-induced T cell response in identical twins seemed to be partly convergent and partly specific to each individual. The study precisely tracked vaccine-responding T cell clones in identical twins.

The rearranged segments are TRBV5-1 and TRBJ2-5, with 7 middle bases fitting TRBD2. The sequenced material came from CD8+ T cells sorted from blood. The clonotype originates from a woman younger than 35 in good health. The DNA sequence is given as TGCGCCAGCAGAGTAGCGGGTTACCAAGAGACCCAGTACTTC. Its protein is CASRVAGYQETQYF. Reference TRBV5-1 and TRBJ2-5 proteins supply the regions before and after the CDR3; the full variable domain is: KAGVTQTPRYLIKTRGQQVTLSCSPISGHRSVSWYQQTPGQGLQFLFEYFSETQRNKGNFPGRFSGRQFSNSRSEMNVSTLELGDSALYLCASRVAGYQETQYFGPGTRLLVL.